Listed here are 23 T cell receptor beta chains from one sample, sequenced in a study of control samples from healthy donors and cancer patients. Sequencing used immunoSEQ multiplex PCR; TCRdb keeps in-frame clones, though not all of them. Of roughly 73,000 clones in the sample, around 94% were seen once. Sequenced: blood. These receptors were taken from an older woman in good health.

This sequence joins TRBV9 and TRBJ1-4; a possible D gene is TRBD1 (6 bases). The CDR3 spans 17 residues. V lost 4 bases, J lost 3 bases, and 19 bases lay in between. Germline V gives CDR1 SGDLS, CDR2 YYNGEE. The CDR3 reads CASSTPRGGGSNEKLFF. In DNA form, the CDR3 reads TGTGCCAGCAGCACACCCCGGGGGGGCGGGTCTAATGAAAAACTGTTTTTT.

The chain joins TRBV11-2 to TRBJ1-5; TRBD1 is a possible D gene (6 bases). CDR1 SGHAT and CDR2 FQNNGV come from the germline V gene. The CDR3 runs to 15 residues. Trimming shortened V by 2 bases and J by 3 bases, and 11 bases separated the two germline ends. CDR3 loop: CASSLQGNLNQPQHF. Here the CDR3 DNA reads TGTGCCAGCAGCTTACAGGGGAATCTCAATCAGCCCCAGCATTTT. Full variable domain (remainder filled in from reference TRBV11-2 and TRBJ1-5): EAGVAQSPRYKIIEKRQSVAFWCNPISGHATLYWYQQILGQGPKLLIQFQNNGVVDDSQLPKDRFSAERLKGVDSTLKIQPAKLEDSAVYLCASSLQGNLNQPQHFGDGTRLSIL.

This clone was detected once. V and J are TRBV4-3 and TRBJ2-2; 13 nucleotides line up with TRBD2. The J segment lost 7 bases and the V segment lost 3 bases, leaving 5 bases of the junction unmatched. This CDR3 is 16 amino acids long. In germline, CDR1 is LGHNA, CDR2 YSLEER. The CDR3 is CASSHGLAGVGGELFF. DNA of the CDR3: TGCGCCAGCAGCCACGGACTAGCGGGAGTAGGCGGGGAGCTGTTTTTT.

V and J are TRBV28 and TRBJ2-3; the match to TRBD2 covers 11 bases. The CDR3 is 21 amino acids. V lost 3 bases, J lost 2 bases, and 19 bases stayed unmatched. From germline, CDR1 is MDHEN and CDR2 SYDVKM. CDR3 amino acids: CASSFPQGAYWTSGPTDTQYF. DNA for the CDR3: TGTGCCAGCAGTTTCCCACAGGGGGCATACTGGACTAGCGGGCCCACAGATACGCAGTATTTT.

The chain has TRBV11-2 and TRBJ2-1; TRBD2 agrees at 9 bases. J lost 10 bases, V lost 4 bases, and 14 bases had no gene match. The CDR3 extends over 16 amino acids. Germline-derived CDR1 and CDR2 are SGHAT and FQNNGV. CDR3 sequence (DNA): TGTGCCAGCAGCTCCCCGTTGGCGGGAGGGCTTCGGGAGCAGTTCTTC. Translated, it gives CASSSPLAGGLREQFF.

The chain has TRBV7-9 and TRBJ2-7; D unclear. The ends were cut back, 1 base at V and 6 bases at J, with 10 bases in the middle. The CDR3 extends over 13 amino acids. The germline CDR1 and CDR2 sequences are SEHNR and FQNEAQ (reference sequence). CDR3 amino acids: CASSLVAGSEQYF. As DNA, the CDR3 is TGTGCCAGCAGCTTAGTAGCAGGCAGCGAGCAGTACTTC. The full variable domain, in which reference TRBV7-9 and TRBJ2-7 provide the parts outside the CDR3, is DTGVSQNPRHKITKRGQNVTFRCDPISEHNRLYWYRQTLGQGPEFLTYFQNEAQLEKSRLLSDRFSAERPKGSFSTLEIQRTEQGDSAMYLCASSLVAGSEQYFGPGTRLTVT.

The chain is built from TRBV19 and TRBJ2-7; TRBD2 matches at 12 bases. CDR3 size: 18 residues. V gave up 0 bases and J gave up 2 bases; unmatched junction bases: 8. Germline V gene sequence: CDR1 LNHDA, CDR2 SQIVND (reference sequence). The CDR3 DNA follows: TGTGCCAGTAGTATAGATTCTCTAGCGGGAGGGCCGACCTACGAGCAGTACTTC. Encoded protein: CASSIDSLAGGPTYEQYF.

The rearrangement uses TRBV18 and TRBJ1-2; 8 bases agree with TRBD1. Germline values: CDR1 KGHSH, CDR2 LQKENI. This CDR3 has 14 amino acids. V trimming: 4 bases; J trimming: 1 base; junction bases outside the gene matches: 2. In nucleotides, the CDR3 is TGTGCCAGCTCACACGGACAGGGTAACTATGGCTACACCTTC. Encoded protein: CASSHGQGNYGYTF. Looking up the rest from reference TRBV18 and TRBJ1-2 gives the full variable domain: NAGVMQNPRHLVRRRGQEARLRCSPMKGHSHVYWYRQLPEEGLKFMVYLQKENIIDESGMPKERFSAEFPKEGPSILRIQQVVRGDSAAYFCASSHGQGNYGYTFGSGTRLTVV.

In its sample, this clone was seen once. J is TRBJ2-7 and V is TRBV2; D might be TRBD1 or TRBD2, each matching 5 bases. Germline V lookup: CDR1 SNHLY, CDR2 FYNNEI. The CDR3 covers 14 residues. The V end lost 7 bases, the J end lost 2 bases, and 15 bases lay between the germline ends. The CDR3 DNA sequence: TGTGCCAGCATCCTGGGGCGGGCTACCTACGAGCAGTACTTC. Amino acid sequence: CASILGRATYEQYF.

The chain employs TRBV7-8 and TRBJ2-5; no reliable D call. The germline CDR1 and CDR2 sequences are SGHVS and FQNEAQ. The CDR3 consists of 12 residues. V lost 4 bases and J lost 3, with 6 bases in between. CDR3 sequence (DNA): TGTGCCAGCAGCTCCCCCAAAGAGACCCAGTACTTC. Translated, it gives CASSSPKETQYF.

This chain links TRBV5-1 with TRBJ2-5; TRBD1 aligns across 10 bases. V gave up 0 bases and J gave up 5 bases; unmatched junction bases: 4. Germline CDR1 reads SGHRS; CDR2 reads YFSETQ. This CDR3 is 15 amino acids long. CDR3 in DNA: TGCGCCAGCAGCTTGGCGACAGGGGGCGTGGAGACCCAGTACTTC. This gives the protein CASSLATGGVETQYF.

J is TRBJ2-2 and V is TRBV3-1 (or the pseudogene TRBV3-2); D is unclear. There are 14 residues in the CDR3. V gave up 1 base and J gave up 3 bases, with 6 bases separating them. Germline-derived CDR1 and CDR2 are LGHDT and YNNKEL (reference sequence). This CDR3 reads CASSQVTDTGELFF. CDR3 DNA: TGTGCCAGCAGCCAAGTTACGGACACCGGGGAGCTGTTTTTT.

The chain couples TRBV10-3 to TRBJ1-5, with D perhaps TRBD1 (5 bases). The CDR3 loop spans 14 amino acids. Trimming shortened V by 5 bases and J by 2 bases, and 10 bases separated the two germline ends. Looked up from germline, CDR1 is ENHRY and CDR2 is SYGVKD. CDR3 sequence (DNA): TGTGCCATCAGTATCGAACAGGGCAATCAGCCCCAGCATTTT. This encodes CAISIEQGNQPQHF.

In DNA form, the CDR3 reads TGTGCCAGCAGCTTAGAAACCAACTATGGCTACACCTTC. Translating gives CASSLETNYGYTF. V is TRBV7-9 and J is TRBJ1-2; D is uncertain. Germline loops: CDR1 SEHNR, CDR2 FQNEAQ (reference sequence). V gave up 1 base and J gave up 2 bases, with 5 bases separating them. This CDR3 is built from 13 residues.

This rearrangement joins TRBV18 to TRBJ1-5; tentatively, D is TRBD1 (5 bases). Germline V gives CDR1 KGHSH, CDR2 LQKENI. Trimming took 2 bases from V and 5 from J, leaving 10 bases between them. The CDR3 is made up of 14 amino acids. CDR3: CASSPGGGDQPQHF. The DNA for the CDR3 is TGTGCCAGCTCACCAGGGGGAGGGGATCAGCCCCAGCATTTT. The entire variable domain, with the rest obtained from reference TRBV18 and TRBJ1-5, is as follows: NAGVMQNPRHLVRRRGQEARLRCSPMKGHSHVYWYRQLPEEGLKFMVYLQKENIIDESGMPKERFSAEFPKEGPSILRIQQVVRGDSAAYFCASSPGGGDQPQHFGDGTRLSIL.

This chain connects TRBV10-3 to TRBJ2-3; a weak D match, TRBD2 (5 bases). The V end was cut by 4 bases, the J end by 0 bases, with 11 bases between. The CDR3 has 15 amino acids. Germline V gene lookup returns CDR1 ENHRY and CDR2 SYGVKD. CDR3 nucleotide sequence: TGTGCCATCAGTGTCGCCAGCGGAAGCACAGATACGCAGTATTTT. This translates into CAISVASGSTDTQYF.

The chain is built from TRBV7-2 and TRBJ1-1, with 7 bases that match TRBD1. In germline, CDR1 is SGHTA, CDR2 FQGNSA. V was pared by 5 bases and J by 1 base, with 1 base of the junction left unmatched. The CDR3 runs 13 residues. DNA of the CDR3: TGTGCCAGCAGCAGGGACAGGAACACTGAAGCTTTCTTT. It encodes CASSRDRNTEAFF.

This rearrangement joins TRBV10-3 to TRBJ2-5; TRBD1 matches at 7 bases. CDR1 ENHRY and CDR2 SYGVKD come from the germline V gene. The CDR3 sequence is 15 residues long. V shed 0 bases and J 5 bases; nucleotides not matched to a gene: 6. The CDR3 loop reads CAISESTGSGETQYF. CDR3 DNA: TGTGCCATCAGTGAGTCGACAGGGTCGGGGGAGACCCAGTACTTC.

DNA of the CDR3: TGTGCCACCAGTGGGGGACAGTTTAATCAGCCCCAGCATTTT. This sequence encodes CATSGGQFNQPQHF. The chain joins TRBV24-1 to TRBJ1-5; 7 nucleotides match TRBD1. With V trimmed by 5 bases and J by 4 bases, 4 bases remained unmatched. This CDR3 has 14 residues. The V gene's germline CDR1 is KGHDR and CDR2 SFDVKD.

The rearrangement uses TRBV19 and TRBJ1-5, with TRBD1 matching 8 bases. CDR1 and CDR2 from the germline V gene are LNHDA and SQIVND (reference sequence). This CDR3 spans 15 amino acids. The J segment lost 4 bases and the V segment lost 6 bases, leaving 8 bases of the junction unmatched. The CDR3 protein is CASSLIRDRNQPQHF. DNA of the CDR3: TGTGCCAGTAGCCTCATCCGGGACAGGAATCAGCCCCAGCATTTT.

This clone showed up just once. The J gene is TRBJ1-3, the V gene TRBV29-1, with TRBD1 identical over 7 bases. CDR3 size: 13 residues. Trimming at V came to 4 bases and at J to 3 bases, leaving 3 bases not matched to a gene. CDR1 and CDR2 from the germline V gene are SQVTM and ANQGSEA. The CDR3 DNA follows: TGCAGCGTTGGAGGGACAGATGGAAACACCATATATTTT. The encoded protein is CSVGGTDGNTIYF.

The CDR3 protein is CASSLQTGGYSPLHF. CDR3 DNA: TGTGCCAGCAGCCTTCAGACAGGGGGTTATTCACCCCTCCACTTT. The V call is TRBV14, the J call TRBJ1-6; 9 bases align to TRBD1. The J segment lost 8 bases and the V segment lost 4 bases, leaving 6 bases of the junction unmatched. This CDR3 comprises 15 residues. The germline V gene has CDR1 SGHDN and CDR2 FVKESK.

The rearrangement links TRBV18 to TRBJ1-1, with D unresolved. V shed 0 bases and J shed 4 bases, with 15 bases lying between them. Germline V gene sequence: CDR1 KGHSH, CDR2 LQKENI. This CDR3 comprises 16 residues. The CDR3 spells CASSPPLSGPTTEAFF. CDR3 DNA: TGTGCCAGCTCACCACCACTATCTGGCCCGACCACTGAAGCTTTCTTT. Filled out from reference TRBV18 and TRBJ1-1, the complete variable domain reads NAGVMQNPRHLVRRRGQEARLRCSPMKGHSHVYWYRQLPEEGLKFMVYLQKENIIDESGMPKERFSAEFPKEGPSILRIQQVVRGDSAAYFCASSPPLSGPTTEAFFGQGTRLTVV.